The next 8 T cell receptor beta chains were all read from a single sample in a study of Graves' ophthalmopathy and Graves' hyperthyroidism. As the template, RNA transcripts were used to amplify TCR beta CDR3 regions. RT-PCR with HTBI primers came first, then second-round multiplex PCR. MiXCR, run by TCRdb on the multiplex PCR reads, gives a single entry per CDR3 protein. The sample has over 450,000 distinct CDR3 sequences; roughly 14% are singletons. The sample was blood. The source is a woman in her twenties or thirties with Graves' ophthalmopathy.

This clonotype occurred a few times. The rearrangement links TRBV4-1 to TRBJ2-2; possible D gene TRBD2, 6 bases. CDR1 is MGHRA, CDR2 YSYEKL, per germline. Trimming left V 3 bases short and J 6 bases short, with 8 bases between. This CDR3 region has 13 residues. CDR3 sequence (DNA): TGCGCCAGCAGCCAGGAGGGACCCGGGGAGCTGTTTTTT. Translating it yields CASSQEGPGELFF.

The rearrangement uses TRBV19 and TRBJ2-6; D is ambiguous. The V end lost 7 bases, the J end lost 0 bases, and 13 bases lay between the germline ends. The V gene's germline CDR1 is LNHDA and CDR2 SQIVND (reference sequence). This CDR3 is 16 amino acids long. The CDR3 here is CASTHLISSGANVLTF. CDR3 sequence (DNA): TGTGCCAGTACCCACCTGATAAGCTCTGGGGCCAACGTCCTGACTTTC.

This clonotype was observed many times. The chain employs TRBV29-1 and TRBJ2-7, with D possibly TRBD2 on 6 matching bases. Germline assignment: CDR1 SQVTM and CDR2 ANQGSEA. Trimming cost V 4 bases and J 4 bases, with 14 bases left between them. This CDR3 comprises 13 residues. CDR3 DNA: TGCAGCGTTGTCGTACTAGCAAGTTACGAGCAGTACTTC. It translates to CSVVVLASYEQYF.

This clonotype showed up many times. V is TRBV6-5 and J is TRBJ1-6; perhaps TRBD1 as D (6 bases). The V and J ends lost 0 bases and 10 bases respectively, with 16 bases between them. The V gene's germline CDR1 is MNHEY and CDR2 SVGAGI. The CDR3 consists of 16 residues. The CDR3 region is CASSYSGWTASSPLHF. In nucleotides, the CDR3 is TGTGCCAGCAGTTACTCGGGTTGGACAGCCTCATCACCCCTCCACTTT.

This clonotype was recorded at least ten times. CDR3 region: CASSDGSSGANVLTF. Written as DNA, the CDR3 is TGTGCCAGCAGTGACGGGAGCTCTGGGGCCAACGTCCTGACTTTC. This chain links TRBV6-1 with TRBJ2-6; TRBD2 might be the D (6 bases). The CDR3 extends over 15 amino acids. Germline CDR1 MNHNS, CDR2 SASEGT. V shed 3 bases and J shed 0 bases, with 6 bases lying between them.

The chain is built from TRBV5-1 and TRBJ2-7; D might be TRBD2 (5 bases). The ends were cut back, 1 base at V and 2 bases at J, with 10 bases in the middle. The V gene's germline CDR1 is SGHRS and CDR2 YFSETQ. This CDR3 is 14 amino acids long. CDR3: CASSLSGLAYEQYF. The CDR3 coding sequence is TGCGCCAGCAGCTTGAGCGGTCTCGCCTACGAGCAGTACTTC.

This clonotype was recorded at least ten times. This chain links TRBV5-1 with TRBJ1-1; 8 bases are a match to TRBD1. The V gene end was trimmed by 1 base and the J gene end by 1 base; junction bases not matched to a gene: 9. Germline V gene data show CDR1 as SGHRS and CDR2 as YFSETQ. The CDR3 length is 17 residues. CDR3 bases: TGCGCCAGCAGCTTGTTTTTCAGGGGGCGATCGAACACTGAAGCTTTCTTT. This gives the protein CASSLFFRGRSNTEAFF.

This clonotype was detected many times. The chain carries TRBV12-3 or TRBV12-4 and TRBJ1-5; TRBD1 aligns across 7 bases. The CDR3 spans 14 residues. V was pared by 5 bases and J by 3 bases, with 4 bases of the junction left unmatched. DNA for the CDR3: TGTGCCAGCAGTGTCGGGACAGCCAATCAGCCCCAGCATTTT. Its translation: CASSVGTANQPQHF.